Below, 27 T cell receptor beta chains from the same sample are listed, as sequenced in a study of T cell changes during pregnancy in multiple sclerosis. Sequenced by immunoSEQ multiplex PCR; TCRdb stores in-frame clones only, minus some. The sample lists about 92,000 clones, about 94% seen once, with about 2.4% in the top ten. The input for sequencing was peripheral blood, taken in the third trimester of pregnancy. The source is a female donor with multiple sclerosis, enrolled in a pregnancy study.

In its sample, this clone was seen once. V and J are TRBV20-1 and TRBJ2-3; D uncertain. The V and J ends lost 4 bases and 0 bases respectively, with 2 bases between them. The CDR3 runs 11 residues. Germline V gene sequence: CDR1 DFQATT, CDR2 SNEGSKA (reference sequence). The CDR3 sequence: CSATSTDTQYF. CDR3 sequence (DNA): TGCAGTGCTACTAGCACAGATACGCAGTATTTT.

V is TRBV13 and J is TRBJ2-5; 8 positions agree with TRBD1. The CDR3 contains 14 residues. Trimming took 3 bases from V and 3 from J; bases not matched to a gene: 3. In germline, CDR1 is PRHDT, CDR2 FYEKMQ (reference sequence). The CDR3 nucleotides are TGTGCCAGCAGCTTCACAGGGGGAGAAGAGACCCAGTACTTC. Translation: CASSFTGGEETQYF.

V is TRBV18 and J is TRBJ1-1; D uncertain. Trimming removed 2 bases from V and 0 bases from J, with 4 bases in between. Germline V gene sequence: CDR1 KGHSH, CDR2 LQKENI. The CDR3 contains 13 residues. CDR3 coding DNA: TGTGCCAGCTCACCAGGGCTGAACACTGAAGCTTTCTTT. Its translation is CASSPGLNTEAFF.

This chain connects TRBV7-2 to TRBJ2-3; D perhaps matches TRBD2 (5 bases). Germline CDR1 SGHTA, CDR2 FQGNSA. There are 14 residues in the CDR3. Trimming left V 3 bases short and J 2 bases short, with 9 bases between. The CDR3 bases are TGTGCCAGCAGCTTCGGGGTACTCACAGATACGCAGTATTTT. This translates into CASSFGVLTDTQYF.

The V gene is TRBV19, the J gene TRBJ2-7, with 7 bases identical to TRBD1. CDR1 is LNHDA and CDR2 is SQIVND in the germline V gene (reference sequence). This CDR3 is 13 amino acids long. V trimming: 3 bases; J trimming: 1 base; junction bases outside the gene matches: 0. The CDR3 DNA follows: TGTGCCAGTAGTATGGACAGGTCCTACGAGCAGTACTTC. Translating it yields CASSMDRSYEQYF.

This chain uses TRBV5-6 with TRBJ1-1; D perhaps matches TRBD1 (6 bases). The CDR3 has 15 residues. The ends were cut back, 3 bases at V and 0 bases at J, with 12 bases in the middle. Per the germline V gene, CDR1 is SGHDT and CDR2 is YYEEEE. CDR3 coding DNA: TGTGCCAGCAGCTGGGGGCCTTTCATGAACACTGAAGCTTTCTTT. It is translated as CASSWGPFMNTEAFF.

The rearrangement links TRBV9 to TRBJ1-5; D gene ambiguous. CDR1 SGDLS and CDR2 YYNGEE come from the germline V gene. Trimming took 0 bases from V and 5 from J, leaving 6 bases between them. The CDR3 has 13 residues. CDR3 region: CASSVGTDQPQHF. For the CDR3, the DNA is TGTGCCAGCAGCGTAGGCACAGATCAGCCCCAGCATTTT.

The V and J genes are TRBV7-9 and TRBJ2-3, with 9 bases matching TRBD2. The CDR3 extends over 16 amino acids. Germline values: CDR1 SEHNR, CDR2 FQNEAQ (reference sequence). J lost 0 bases, V lost 5 bases, and 6 bases had no gene match. The CDR3 spells CASSLRTSDSTDTQYF. The CDR3 bases are TGTGCCAGCAGCCTAAGGACTAGCGATAGCACAGATACGCAGTATTTT.

This sequence joins TRBV5-1 and TRBJ2-7; possibly TRBD2 for D (6 bases). This CDR3 spans 15 amino acids. Germline loops: CDR1 SGHRS, CDR2 YFSETQ. V was pared by 0 bases and J by 1 base, with 11 bases between. The CDR3 is CASSLEVGSSYEQYF. The CDR3 DNA follows: TGCGCCAGCAGCTTGGAAGTCGGGAGTTCCTACGAGCAGTACTTC.

The V and J genes are TRBV4-3 and TRBJ1-2, with D unclear. From germline, CDR1 is LGHNA and CDR2 YSLEER. The V gene lost 1 base and the J gene lost 2 bases, with 11 bases spanning the gap. CDR3 length: 15 amino acids. The CDR3: CASSQGSSANYGYTF. In nucleotides, the CDR3 is TGCGCCAGCAGCCAAGGAAGTTCAGCGAACTATGGCTACACCTTC.

The chain couples TRBV19 to TRBJ2-1, with D hard to call. The V end lost 6 bases, the J end lost 10 bases, and 16 bases lay between the germline ends. Germline V CDR1 and CDR2: LNHDA, SQIVND (reference sequence). The CDR3 is 13 residues long. The CDR3 spells CASRAQRLREQFF. Written as DNA, the CDR3 is TGTGCCAGTAGGGCCCAGAGACTCCGCGAGCAGTTCTTC.

The chain carries TRBV30 and TRBJ2-1; D is perhaps TRBD1 (5 bases). V lost 3 bases and J lost 0, with 15 bases in between. The CDR3 runs 16 residues. CDR1 and CDR2 (germline): GTSNPN, SVGIG (reference sequence). The CDR3 region has the DNA TGTGCCTGGAGAGGTTTCGACAGAGACTCCTACAATGAGCAGTTCTTC. This codes for CAWRGFDRDSYNEQFF.

The chain combines TRBV19 with TRBJ1-1; TRBD1 aligns across 12 bases. From germline, CDR1 is LNHDA and CDR2 SQIVND (reference sequence). This CDR3 comprises 15 residues. V shed 4 bases, J shed 2 bases, and the junction held 2 bases outside the gene matches. In nucleotides, the CDR3 is TGTGCCAGTAGTAAGGGACAGGGGGCCAACACTGAAGCTTTCTTT. Translating gives CASSKGQGANTEAFF.

V usage is TRBV7-8 and J usage is TRBJ2-1; 8 bases agree with TRBD2. Germline CDR1 reads SGHVS; CDR2 reads FQNEAQ. The CDR3 runs to 15 residues. The J segment lost 5 bases and the V segment lost 5 bases, leaving 8 bases of the junction unmatched. CDR3 coding DNA: TGTGCCAGCAGCATCGGACTAGCCGCTAACAATGAGCAGTTCTTC. Translated, it gives CASSIGLAANNEQFF.

The rearrangement uses TRBV28 and TRBJ2-7; 7 nucleotides agree with TRBD1. V lost 6 bases to trimming and J lost 0 bases; unmatched junction nucleotides: 5. Germline-derived CDR1 and CDR2 are MDHEN and SYDVKM. The CDR3 is 14 amino acids. The CDR3 reads CASSPGQSSYEQYF. The CDR3 DNA reads TGTGCCAGCAGCCCGGGACAGAGCTCCTACGAGCAGTACTTC.

The rearrangement uses TRBV5-1 and TRBJ2-5; D gene unclear. The germline V gene encodes CDR1 SGHRS and CDR2 YFSETQ. Deletions cut 3 bases from V and 3 bases from J, with 9 bases between. The CDR3 consists of 13 residues. CDR3 coding DNA: TGCGCCAGCAGCTGGCAGAACGAAGAGACCCAGTACTTC. Encoded protein: CASSWQNEETQYF. Supplemented by reference TRBV5-1 and TRBJ2-5, the full variable domain reads KAGVTQTPRYLIKTRGQQVTLSCSPISGHRSVSWYQQTPGQGLQFLFEYFSETQRNKGNFPGRFSGRQFSNSRSEMNVSTLELGDSALYLCASSWQNEETQYFGPGTRLLVL.

The V call is TRBV9, the J call TRBJ2-5; no clear D gene. CDR3 size: 13 residues. Germline V CDR1 and CDR2: SGDLS, YYNGEE. The ends were cut back, 0 bases at V and 2 bases at J, with 5 bases in the middle. The CDR3, as DNA: TGTGCCAGCAGCGTAGACATACAAGAGACCCAGTACTTC. Encoded protein: CASSVDIQETQYF.

The chain couples TRBV7-6 to TRBJ1-2, with 11 bases that match TRBD1. The CDR3 spans 13 residues. CDR1 and CDR2 (germline): SGHVS, FNYEAQ. The junction had 4 bases not matched to a gene; V was cut back by 5 bases and J by 8 bases. CDR3 nucleotides: TGTGCCAGCAGCCCGGACAGGGGGCGAGGCTACACCTTC. Protein: CASSPDRGRGYTF.

The chain is built from TRBV5-1 and TRBJ1-1; no clear D gene. CDR1 is SGHRS and CDR2 is YFSETQ in the germline V gene. Trimming cost V 0 bases and J 4 bases, with 13 bases left between them. The CDR3 sequence is 15 residues long. The DNA for the CDR3 is TGCGCCAGCAGCTTGGCCACAAAAAGAGGCACTGAAGCTTTCTTT. Its translation: CASSLATKRGTEAFF.

The chain employs TRBV6-1 and TRBJ1-4; 7 bases agree with TRBD1. Germline CDR1 reads MNHNS; CDR2 reads SASEGT. Unmatched junction bases numbered 2, after V lost 4 bases and J lost 3 bases. The CDR3 covers 14 residues. The CDR3 nucleotides read TGTGCCAGCAGTGGAGGGACAGCTAATGAAAAACTGTTTTTT. It encodes CASSGGTANEKLFF.

The chain recombines TRBV27 with TRBJ2-2; D remains unclear. The CDR3 length is 15 residues. Trimming cost V 6 bases and J 4 bases, with 15 bases left between them. Germline CDR1 reads MNHEY; CDR2 reads SMNVEV (reference sequence). The CDR3: CASSLSQPGTGELFF. The CDR3 DNA reads TGTGCCAGCAGCCTTTCCCAGCCGGGCACCGGGGAGCTGTTTTTT.

Comments on this clone: The conserved final phenylalanine or tryptophan is absent from the CDR3, which likely points to a read error. This chain links TRBV4-3 with TRBJ2-2, with TRBD2 matching 10 bases. The V and J ends lost 2 bases and 2 bases, in that order; junction bases with no gene match: 11. Germline V gene sequence: CDR1 LGHNA, CDR2 YSLEER. CDR3 length: 19 amino acids. The chain's CDR3 is CASSQRPGAGGPNTGELFL. CDR3 bases: TGCGCCAGCAGCCAAAGACCAGGAGCGGGAGGGCCTAACACCGGGGAGCTGTTTCTT.

This rearrangement joins TRBV28 to TRBJ1-2; D unresolved. Germline V lookup: CDR1 MDHEN, CDR2 SYDVKM. The CDR3 sequence is 14 residues long. Trimming removed 4 bases at V and 4 bases at J, with 13 bases between. The CDR3 protein is CASSYPPAGYGYTF. The CDR3 DNA reads TGTGCCAGCAGTTACCCCCCGGCAGGCTATGGCTACACCTTC.

The table lists this clone with a few counts. The chain is built from TRBV2 and TRBJ2-7; 12 nucleotides line up with TRBD2. Germline assignment: CDR1 SNHLY and CDR2 FYNNEI. The CDR3 has 16 residues. Trimming at V came to 2 bases and at J to 5 bases, leaving 7 bases not matched to a gene. The CDR3 coding sequence is TGTGCCAGCAGTGAATCCCTAGCGGGAGGGTCAAACGAGCAGTACTTC. This translates into CASSESLAGGSNEQYF. The entire variable domain, with the rest obtained from reference TRBV2 and TRBJ2-7, is as follows: EPEVTQTPSHQVTQMGQEVILRCVPISNHLYFYWYRQILGQKVEFLVSFYNNEISEKSEIFDDQFSVERPDGSNFTLKIRSTKLEDSAMYFCASSESLAGGSNEQYFGPGTRLTVT.

Worth noting for this clone: The same CDR3 is also encoded by other DNA sequences in this sample. The chain combines TRBV19 with TRBJ2-2; 10 bases are a match to TRBD1. The CDR3 has 16 amino acids. CDR1 and CDR2 from the germline V gene are LNHDA and SQIVND (reference sequence). V shed 4 bases and J 2 bases; nucleotides not matched to a gene: 4. Here the CDR3 reads CASSTTGGVNTGELFF. CDR3 sequence (DNA): TGTGCCAGTAGTACGACAGGGGGCGTCAACACCGGGGAGCTGTTTTTT. The full variable domain, completed using reference TRBV19 and TRBJ2-2, is DGGITQSPKYLFRKEGQNVTLSCEQNLNHDAMYWYRQDPGQGLRLIYYSQIVNDFQKGDIAEGYSVSREKKESFPLTVTSAQKNPTAFYLCASSTTGGVNTGELFFGEGSRLTVL.

The chain is built from TRBV7-2 and TRBJ2-2; the match to TRBD2 covers 9 bases. The CDR3 runs to 14 residues. Germline trimming cut 4 bases from V and 6 bases from J; bases unmatched to any gene: 3. Germline lookup yields CDR1 SGHTA and CDR2 FQGNSA. Here the CDR3 DNA reads TGTGCCAGCAGCTCGGGACTAGCAGCCGGGGAGCTGTTTTTT. Protein product: CASSSGLAAGELFF.

This clone has just one count. The chain joins TRBV19 to TRBJ2-7; D unresolved. Trimming cost V 4 bases and J 5 bases, with 9 bases left between them. The CDR3 is 12 amino acids. Germline V gene data show CDR1 as LNHDA and CDR2 as SQIVND (reference sequence). The CDR3 DNA reads as TGTGCCAGTAGTACCCCCAGGAACGAGCAGTACTTC. Residues: CASSTPRNEQYF.